These T cell receptor beta chains were read from a single sample in a study of blood T cell repertoires in COVID-19. The repertoire was sequenced with immunoSEQ multiplex PCR; TCRdb's copy has only in-frame clones and lacks some. The sample consists of tens of thousands of clones, 90% of them appearing once. The sample taken for sequencing was peripheral blood. Receptors originate from a man aged 18 to 29 with COVID-19, enrolled during active disease. Both conserved end residues are part of each CDR3. The D gene is left open where the match is weak. For some rows the clone size is stated as once, few or many, or as a class when expanded; others skip it.

size,V,J,D,DNA,CDR3
.,TRBV3-1/TRBV3-2,TRBJ2-2,TRBD1,TGTGCCAGCAGCCACGGACAGGGGGCAGGGACCGGGGAGCTGTTTTTT,CASSHGQGAGTGELFF
.,TRBV19,TRBJ2-1,TRBD2,TGTGCCAGTAGTATATGGCTAGCGGGAGACTATGAGCAGTTCTTC,CASSIWLAGDYEQFF
once,TRBV18,TRBJ1-5,.,TGTGCCAGCTCCCCTAACCCGAGGGATCAGCCCCAGCATTTT,CASSPNPRDQPQHF
.,TRBV27,TRBJ2-7,TRBD2,TGTGCCAGCAGCAAACAGGGAAGCGGGACTAGCCGTCTAGGGGACGAGCAGTACTTC,CASSKQGSGTSRLGDEQYF
.,TRBV2,TRBJ2-7,TRBD1,TGTGCCAGCAGTGCAGCAAACAGGGGGATCTACGAGCAGTACTTC,CASSAANRGIYEQYF
.,TRBV14,TRBJ1-2,.,TGTGCCAGCAGCCAACAGGGATTCTATGGCTACACCTTC,CASSQQGFYGYTF
.,TRBV11-3,TRBJ2-7,.,TGTGCCAGCAGCTTAGACAGTGCCACCAACTACGAGCAGTACTTC,CASSLDSATNYEQYF
.,TRBV6-5,TRBJ1-1,.,TGTGCCAGCAGTTACGGACACCGGAACACTGAAGCTTTCTTT,CASSYGHRNTEAFF
.,TRBV7-2,TRBJ2-7,TRBD1,TGTGCCAGCAGCTTAAGTGGCAGGGGGCCCCGCTCCTACGAGCAGTACTTC,CASSLSGRGPRSYEQYF
once,TRBV18,TRBJ1-6,.,TGTGCCAGCTCACCATCGGTACCGTATAATTCACCCCTCCACTTT,CASSPSVPYNSPLHF
.,TRBV6-5,TRBJ2-5,TRBD2,TGTGCCACCCGTAGCGGGAGGCGTGTAGAGACCCAGTACTTC,CATRSGRRVETQYF
.,TRBV30,TRBJ2-7,.,TGTGCCTGGAGTATCCTCTGGCGGGACTACGAGCAGTACTTC,CAWSILWRDYEQYF
.,TRBV10-3,TRBJ2-1,.,TGTGCCATCAGTGAGCCAGGTCGGGGGTCCAATGAGCAGTTCTTC,CAISEPGRGSNEQFF
.,TRBV7-9,TRBJ2-7,.,TGTGCCAGCAGCCATAAGGACAGCCCCTACGAGCAGTACTTC,CASSHKDSPYEQYF
.,TRBV6-2/TRBV6-3,TRBJ2-7,TRBD2,TGTGCCAGCAGTTACTCGATGGGACTAGCGGTCTACGAGCAGTACTTC,CASSYSMGLAVYEQYF
.,TRBV18,TRBJ2-5,TRBD2,TGTGCCAGCTCATCTTCGATTAGGACTAGCGGAGAAAAAGAGACCCAGTACTTC,CASSSSIRTSGEKETQYF
.,TRBV5-1,TRBJ1-5,TRBD1,TGCGCCAGCAGCTTGGAGGGACAGGGTCATGAGCCCCAGCATTTT,CASSLEGQGHEPQHF
.,TRBV10-3,TRBJ2-3,.,TGTGCCATCAACAGGACAGCCACAGATACGCAGTATTTT,CAINRTATDTQYF
once,TRBV4-1,TRBJ2-1,.,TGCGCCAGCAGCCAAGCTGACTTTATCGGACTCGCAGGACATGAGCAGTTCTTC,CASSQADFIGLAGHEQFF
.,TRBV2,TRBJ2-2,.,TGTGCCTCAGGGTCGAACACCGGGGAGCTGTTTTTT,CASGSNTGELFF
.,TRBV5-1,TRBJ2-7,TRBD2,TGCGCCAGCAGCTTGGCTAGCGGGGAGCAGTACTTC,CASSLASGEQYF
.,TRBV9,TRBJ1-1,.,TGTGCCAGCAGCCCTTACCCAGGGATGAACACTGAAGCTTTCTTT,CASSPYPGMNTEAFF
.,TRBV10-3,TRBJ2-7,TRBD1,TGTGCCATCAGTGGACAGGGGGATGGAACCTACGAGCAGTACTTC,CAISGQGDGTYEQYF
.,TRBV19,TRBJ1-3,TRBD1,TGTGCCAGTAGTATTCGGGACAGCTCTGGAAACACCATATATTTT,CASSIRDSSGNTIYF
.,TRBV5-4,TRBJ2-3,TRBD2,TGTGCCAGCAGCTTGGGACCGGGACTAGGTCCAGATACGCAGTATTTT,CASSLGPGLGPDTQYF
.,TRBV5-6,TRBJ1-3,.,TGTGCCAGCAGCTCTCAGACAGGTTCTGGAAACACCATATATTTT,CASSSQTGSGNTIYF
.,TRBV6-6,TRBJ2-7,.,TGTGCCAGCAGTTACTTTCCCGGGGACGAGCAGTACTTC,CASSYFPGDEQYF
once,TRBV11-2,TRBJ2-7,TRBD1,TGTGCCAGCAGCTCCATCAAAGTAGACAGGGTAAAAGGCTACGAGCAGTACTTC,CASSSIKVDRVKGYEQYF
once,TRBV4-1,TRBJ2-3,.,TGCGCCAGCAGCCCAAGATCGGGGTTGGCAGATACGCAGTATTTT,CASSPRSGLADTQYF
.,TRBV9,TRBJ2-3,TRBD2,TGTGCCAGCAGCGTAGCTGGGGCGGGAGGGCCAGATACGCAGTATTTT,CASSVAGAGGPDTQYF
.,TRBV19,TRBJ1-3,.,TGTGCCAGTCGGTTTGACAGGACCTCTGGAAACACCATATATTTT,CASRFDRTSGNTIYF
.,TRBV7-2,TRBJ2-7,TRBD2,TGTGCCAGCACCGTTAGCGGGAGCTCCTACGAGCAGTACTTC,CASTVSGSSYEQYF
once,TRBV10-3,TRBJ1-1,TRBD1,TGTGCCATCAGTGAGCGGGACAGGGAAGAGAACACTGAAGCTTTCTTT,CAISERDREENTEAFF
.,TRBV19,TRBJ1-5,TRBD1,TGTGCCAGTAGTATAGACGCGGCCGGGACAGAAGATCAGCCCCAGCATTTT,CASSIDAAGTEDQPQHF
few,TRBV28,TRBJ2-7,TRBD1,TGTGCCAGCGACCAGCTCGGGACAGGGCGCTACGAGCAGTACTTC,CASDQLGTGRYEQYF
.,TRBV6-6,TRBJ1-5,.,TGTGCCAGCACCATGGACACCTTAAATCAGCCCCAGCATTTT,CASTMDTLNQPQHF
once,TRBV28,TRBJ2-5,TRBD1,TGTGCCAGCAGTTTACGACAGGGAGTGGAGACCCAGTACTTC,CASSLRQGVETQYF
.,TRBV5-1,TRBJ2-2,.,TGCGCCAGCAGTCCTGAAGACAGGATCCCTATGTTGTTTTTT,CASSPEDRIPMLFF
.,TRBV28,TRBJ1-5,TRBD1,TGTGCCAGCAGTTTAGCAGGGGGGTACTACATAAGGGGATCAGCCAAACATTTT,CASSLAGGYYIRGSAKHF
.,TRBV28,TRBJ1-4,TRBD1,TGTGCCAGCAGTCCCGGACAGGGACCTGAAAAACTGTTTTTT,CASSPGQGPEKLFF
.,TRBV6-1,TRBJ2-7,.,TGTGCCAGCAGTGAAAGTAGCAACGAGCAGTACTTC,CASSESSNEQYF
.,TRBV27,TRBJ1-3,.,TGTGCCAGCAGTCCTTGGGGCTCTCGCTCTGGAAACACCATATATTTT,CASSPWGSRSGNTIYF
.,TRBV28,TRBJ1-1,.,TGTGCCAGCAGGACAGCCAACACTGAAGCTTTCTTT,CASRTANTEAFF
.,TRBV10-3,TRBJ2-1,TRBD2,TGTGCCATCAGTGGATCCGGGACTAGCAAGAGCAATGAGCAGTTCTTC,CAISGSGTSKSNEQFF
.,TRBV19,TRBJ1-1,TRBD1,TGTGCCAGTAGTATCCAGGGGGTAAGGAACACTGAAGCTTTCTTT,CASSIQGVRNTEAFF
.,TRBV24-1,TRBJ1-6,.,TGTGCCACACTTGTTGGGCAGGACAATAATTCACCCCTCCACTTT,CATLVGQDNNSPLHF
.,TRBV18,TRBJ2-5,.,TGTGCCAGCTCCCCCCCTAGCAGAGAGACCCAGTACTTC,CASSPPSRETQYF
once,TRBV4-2,TRBJ2-4,TRBD1,TGTGCCAGCAGCCAAGCTATAGGGGGCAACATTCAGTACTTC,CASSQAIGGNIQYF
.,TRBV25-1,TRBJ2-7,TRBD1,TGTGCCAGCAGTGAATTTGACCGAACAGGGGTCGAGCAGTACTTC,CASSEFDRTGVEQYF
.,TRBV7-2,TRBJ1-1,.,TGTGCCAGCAGGGAGTGGCGGACTGAAGCTTTCTTT,CASREWRTEAFF